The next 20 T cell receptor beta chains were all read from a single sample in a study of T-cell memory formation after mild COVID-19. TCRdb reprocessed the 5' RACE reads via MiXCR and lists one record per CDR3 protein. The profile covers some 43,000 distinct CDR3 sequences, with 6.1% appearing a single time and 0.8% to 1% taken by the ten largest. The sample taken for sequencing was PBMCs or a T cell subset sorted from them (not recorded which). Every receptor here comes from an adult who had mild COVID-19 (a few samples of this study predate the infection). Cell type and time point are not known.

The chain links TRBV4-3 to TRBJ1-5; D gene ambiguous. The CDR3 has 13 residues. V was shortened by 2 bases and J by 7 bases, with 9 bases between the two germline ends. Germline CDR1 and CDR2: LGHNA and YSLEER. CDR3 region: CASSQYVSQPQHF. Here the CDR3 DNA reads TGCGCCAGCAGCCAATACGTGTCCCAGCCCCAGCATTTT.

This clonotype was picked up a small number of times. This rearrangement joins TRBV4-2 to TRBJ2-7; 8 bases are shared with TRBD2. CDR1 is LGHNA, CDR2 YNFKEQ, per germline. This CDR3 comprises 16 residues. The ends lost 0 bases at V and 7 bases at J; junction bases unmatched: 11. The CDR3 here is CASSQDTREGRREQYF. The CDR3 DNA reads TGTGCCAGCAGCCAAGATACCCGGGAGGGCCGCCGGGAGCAGTACTTC.

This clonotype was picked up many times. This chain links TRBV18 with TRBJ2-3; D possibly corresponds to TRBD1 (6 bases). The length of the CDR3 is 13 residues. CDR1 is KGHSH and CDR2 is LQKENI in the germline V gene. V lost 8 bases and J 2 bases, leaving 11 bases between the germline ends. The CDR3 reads CASNGQTTDTQYF. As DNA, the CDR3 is TGTGCCAGCAACGGACAGACCACAGATACGCAGTATTTT.

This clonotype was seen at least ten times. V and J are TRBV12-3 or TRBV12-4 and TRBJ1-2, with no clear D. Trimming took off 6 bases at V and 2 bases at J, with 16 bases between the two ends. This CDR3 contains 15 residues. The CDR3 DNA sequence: TGTGCCAGCAGCTTCCTTCTTAGCCGGAACTATGGCTACACCTTC. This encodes CASSFLLSRNYGYTF.

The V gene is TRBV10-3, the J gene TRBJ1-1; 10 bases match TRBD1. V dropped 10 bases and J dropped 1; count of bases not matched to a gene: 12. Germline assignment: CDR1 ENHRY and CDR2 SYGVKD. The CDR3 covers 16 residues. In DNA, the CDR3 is TGTGCCACCAATCCGGGACAGGGGATCGAGAACACTGAAGCTTTCTTT. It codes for CATNPGQGIENTEAFF.

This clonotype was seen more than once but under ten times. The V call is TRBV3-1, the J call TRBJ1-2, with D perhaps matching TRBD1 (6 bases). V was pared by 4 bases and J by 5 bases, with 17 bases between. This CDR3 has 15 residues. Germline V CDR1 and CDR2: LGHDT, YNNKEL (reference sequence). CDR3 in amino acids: CASSRRSGGGYGYTF. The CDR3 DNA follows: TGTGCCAGCAGCCGGAGATCAGGAGGGGGGTATGGCTACACCTTC.

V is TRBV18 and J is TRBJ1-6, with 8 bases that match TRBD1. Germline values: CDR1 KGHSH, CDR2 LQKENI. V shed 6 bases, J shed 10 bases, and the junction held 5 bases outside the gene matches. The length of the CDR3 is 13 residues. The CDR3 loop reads CASSGTGSSPLHF. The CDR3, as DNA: TGTGCCAGCTCGGGGACAGGAAGCTCACCCCTCCACTTT.

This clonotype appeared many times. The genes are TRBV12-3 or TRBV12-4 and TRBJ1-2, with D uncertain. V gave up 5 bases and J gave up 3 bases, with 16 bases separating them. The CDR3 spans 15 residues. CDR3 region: CASSPEAPDDYGYTF. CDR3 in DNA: TGTGCCAGCAGTCCGGAGGCCCCAGATGACTATGGCTACACCTTC.

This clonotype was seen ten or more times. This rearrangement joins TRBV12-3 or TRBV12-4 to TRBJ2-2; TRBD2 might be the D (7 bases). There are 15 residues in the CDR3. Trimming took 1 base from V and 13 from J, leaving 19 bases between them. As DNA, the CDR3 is TGTGCCAGCAGTTTAGGCACGGGGGGCCGCATTGGGCTGTTTTTT. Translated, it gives CASSLGTGGRIGLFF.

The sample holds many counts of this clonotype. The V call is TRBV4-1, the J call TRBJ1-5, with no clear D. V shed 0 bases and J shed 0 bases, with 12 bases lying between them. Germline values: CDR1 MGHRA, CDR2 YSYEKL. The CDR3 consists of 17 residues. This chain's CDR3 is CASSQDGQYDSNQPQHF. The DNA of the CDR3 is TGCGCCAGCAGCCAAGACGGGCAGTACGATAGCAATCAGCCCCAGCATTTT.

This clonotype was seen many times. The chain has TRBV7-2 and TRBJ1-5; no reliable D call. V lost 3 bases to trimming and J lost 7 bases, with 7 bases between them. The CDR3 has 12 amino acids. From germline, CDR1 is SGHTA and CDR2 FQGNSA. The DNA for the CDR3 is TGTGCCAGCAGCTTGGCGAACCAGCCCCAGCATTTT. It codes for CASSLANQPQHF.

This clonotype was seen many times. DNA of the CDR3: TGTGCCAGCGGGTGGGACCAAGAGACCCAGTACTTC. Its translation: CASGWDQETQYF. This sequence joins TRBV2 and TRBJ2-5; D is uncertain. The CDR3 runs to 12 residues. Trimming left V 8 bases short and J 0 bases short, with 7 bases between. Looked up from germline, CDR1 is SNHLY and CDR2 is FYNNEI. The full variable domain, rest sourced from reference TRBV2 and TRBJ2-5, is EPEVTQTPSHQVTQMGQEVILRCVPISNHLYFYWYRQILGQKVEFLVSFYNNEISEKSEIFDDQFSVERPDGSNFTLKIRSTKLEDSAMYFCASGWDQETQYFGPGTRLLVL.

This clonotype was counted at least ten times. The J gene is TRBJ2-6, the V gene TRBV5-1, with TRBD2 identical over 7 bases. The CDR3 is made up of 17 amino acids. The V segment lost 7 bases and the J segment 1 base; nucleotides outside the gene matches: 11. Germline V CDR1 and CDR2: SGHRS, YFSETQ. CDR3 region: CASAGDGFGSGANVLTF. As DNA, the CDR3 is TGCGCCAGCGCGGGGGACGGTTTCGGTTCTGGGGCCAACGTCCTGACTTTC.

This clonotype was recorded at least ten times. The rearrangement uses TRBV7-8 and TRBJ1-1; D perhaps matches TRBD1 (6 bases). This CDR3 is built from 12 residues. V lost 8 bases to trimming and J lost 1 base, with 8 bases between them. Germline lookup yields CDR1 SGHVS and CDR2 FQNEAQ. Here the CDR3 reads CASGGPNTEAFF. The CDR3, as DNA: TGTGCCAGCGGGGGCCCGAACACTGAAGCTTTCTTT.

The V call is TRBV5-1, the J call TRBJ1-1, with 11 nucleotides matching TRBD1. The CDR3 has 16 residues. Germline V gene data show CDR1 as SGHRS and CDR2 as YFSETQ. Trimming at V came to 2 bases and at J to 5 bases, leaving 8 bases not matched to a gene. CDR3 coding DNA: TGCGCCAGCAGCTTCCGGACAGGGGGCTCTATAACTGAAGCTTTCTTT. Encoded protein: CASSFRTGGSITEAFF. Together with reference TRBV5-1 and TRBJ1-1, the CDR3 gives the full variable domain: KAGVTQTPRYLIKTRGQQVTLSCSPISGHRSVSWYQQTPGQGLQFLFEYFSETQRNKGNFPGRFSGRQFSNSRSEMNVSTLELGDSALYLCASSFRTGGSITEAFFGQGTRLTVV.

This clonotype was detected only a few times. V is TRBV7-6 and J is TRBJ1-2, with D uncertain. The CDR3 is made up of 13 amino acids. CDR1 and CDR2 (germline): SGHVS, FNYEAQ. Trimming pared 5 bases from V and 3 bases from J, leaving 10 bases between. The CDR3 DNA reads TGTGCCAGCAGCCCTCTTTATGACTATGGCTACACCTTC. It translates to CASSPLYDYGYTF.

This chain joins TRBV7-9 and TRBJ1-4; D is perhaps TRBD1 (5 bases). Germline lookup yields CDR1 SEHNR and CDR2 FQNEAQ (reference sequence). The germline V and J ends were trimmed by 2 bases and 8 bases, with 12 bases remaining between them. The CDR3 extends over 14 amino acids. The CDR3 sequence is CASSLWGELEKLFF. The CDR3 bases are TGTGCCAGCAGCTTATGGGGGGAGTTGGAAAAACTGTTTTTT.

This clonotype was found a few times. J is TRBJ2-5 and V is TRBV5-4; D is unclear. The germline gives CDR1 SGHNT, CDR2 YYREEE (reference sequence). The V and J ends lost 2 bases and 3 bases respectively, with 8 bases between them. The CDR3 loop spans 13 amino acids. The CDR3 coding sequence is TGTGCCAGCAGCTTCGGACGCGAAGAGACCCAGTACTTC. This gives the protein CASSFGREETQYF.

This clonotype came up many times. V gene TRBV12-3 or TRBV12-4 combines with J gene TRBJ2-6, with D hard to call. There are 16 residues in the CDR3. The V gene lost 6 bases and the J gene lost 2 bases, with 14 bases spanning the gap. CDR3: CASSKRAGTGANVLTF. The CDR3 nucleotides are TGTGCCAGCAGCAAACGAGCAGGAACTGGGGCCAACGTCCTGACTTTC.

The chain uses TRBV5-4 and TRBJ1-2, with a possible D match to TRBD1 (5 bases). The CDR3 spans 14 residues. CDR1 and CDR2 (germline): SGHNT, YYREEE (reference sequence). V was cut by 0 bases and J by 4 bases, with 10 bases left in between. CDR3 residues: CASSLVGDGYGYTF. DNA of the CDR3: TGTGCCAGCAGCTTGGTAGGGGATGGCTATGGCTACACCTTC.